A single sample is the source of the 28 T cell receptor beta chains below, sequenced in a study of blood T cell repertoires in COVID-19. Profiled with immunoSEQ multiplex PCR; TCRdb holds only in-frame clones, not every one. This table has 220,000 or so clones, roughly 84% appearing once. What was sequenced was peripheral blood. These receptor sequences come from a man aged 50 to 60 who had recovered from COVID-19.

The V gene is TRBV30, the J gene TRBJ2-2; 11 bases agree with TRBD2. This CDR3 contains 14 residues. The J segment lost 4 bases and the V segment lost 4 bases, leaving 2 bases of the junction unmatched. CDR1 is GTSNPN, CDR2 SVGIG, per germline (reference sequence). The CDR3 DNA reads TGTGCCTGGATAGCGGGAGGGAGCACCGGGGAGCTGTTTTTT. It codes for CAWIAGGSTGELFF.

This rearrangement joins TRBV6-1 to TRBJ2-1, with TRBD1 matching 11 bases. This CDR3 contains 16 residues. V shed 4 bases, J shed 5 bases, and the junction held 7 bases outside the gene matches. CDR1 is MNHNS and CDR2 is SASEGT in the germline V gene. CDR3 sequence reads: CASSVWTGGEHNEQFF. CDR3 nucleotides: TGTGCCAGCAGTGTGTGGACAGGGGGCGAGCACAATGAGCAGTTCTTC.

The chain joins TRBV6-5 to TRBJ1-5; D remains unclear. The CDR3 runs to 13 residues. The V gene lost 8 bases and the J gene lost 7 bases, with 15 bases spanning the gap. CDR1 is MNHEY and CDR2 is SVGAGI in the germline V gene. The CDR3: CASGGTLYQPQHF. The CDR3 nucleotides are TGTGCCAGCGGAGGCACTCTCTACCAGCCCCAGCATTTT.

This chain uses TRBV6-5 with TRBJ2-5; the match to TRBD2 covers 9 bases. Germline CDR1 reads MNHEY; CDR2 reads SVGAGI. This CDR3 contains 13 residues. Trimming took 7 bases from V and 5 from J; bases not matched to a gene: 5. This chain's CDR3 is CASTSGIGETQYF. The CDR3 DNA reads TGTGCCAGCACTAGCGGGATAGGGGAGACCCAGTACTTC.

The chain employs TRBV6-4 and TRBJ2-1; TRBD2 agrees at 9 bases. Looked up from germline, CDR1 is MRHNA and CDR2 is SNTAGT. The CDR3 runs to 15 residues. V lost 4 bases and J lost 9; bases outside the gene matches: 10. CDR3 protein: CASSVEASGIGEQFF. CDR3 DNA: TGTGCCAGCAGTGTTGAGGCTAGCGGGATCGGTGAGCAGTTCTTC.

The rearrangement uses TRBV4-2 and TRBJ2-7, with D perhaps TRBD1 (6 bases). CDR1 is LGHNA, CDR2 YNFKEQ, per germline. V was clipped by 1 base and J by 2 bases, with 15 bases between them. The CDR3 has 16 residues. This chain's CDR3 is CASSQATGIITYEQYF. The CDR3, as DNA: TGTGCCAGCAGCCAAGCCACAGGGATTATCACCTACGAGCAGTACTTC.

As concerns this clone: A junction end diverges from the germline sequence, so it may reflect a read error. J is TRBJ2-5 and V is TRBV27; D unclear. CDR1 is MNHEY and CDR2 is SMNVEV in the germline V gene (reference sequence). CDR3 length: 14 amino acids. In nucleotides, the CDR3 is TGTGCCAGTAGTTGGAGTACGGAGTCGGAGACCCAGTACTTC. As protein: CASSWSTESETQYF.

The chain is built from TRBV27 and TRBJ2-1; D is ambiguous. V was pared by 2 bases and J by 1 base, with 6 bases between. The germline gives CDR1 MNHEY, CDR2 SMNVEV (reference sequence). The length of the CDR3 is 14 residues. CDR3 DNA: TGTGCCAGCAGTTTACTAGATTCCTACAATGAGCAGTTCTTC. Translation gives CASSLLDSYNEQFF.

This chain connects TRBV28 to TRBJ1-2; the D gene is possibly TRBD1 (5 bases). V dropped 3 bases and J dropped 4 bases, with 9 bases sitting between them. The germline V gene has CDR1 MDHEN and CDR2 SYDVKM. The CDR3 has 13 residues. The CDR3 coding sequence is TGTGCCAGCAGTTTGGCAGGGATCTATGGCTACACCTTC. Translating gives CASSLAGIYGYTF.

The rearrangement joins TRBV27 to TRBJ2-7, with D maybe TRBD1 (5 bases). This CDR3 contains 13 residues. The V and J ends lost 6 bases and 0 bases respectively, with 9 bases between them. Germline CDR1 is MNHEY and CDR2 is SMNVEV (reference sequence). The CDR3 here is CASRHRSSYEQYF. DNA of the CDR3: TGTGCCAGCAGGCACAGGAGCTCCTACGAGCAGTACTTC.

This rearrangement joins TRBV6-5 to TRBJ2-7, with D maybe TRBD1 (6 bases). Germline values: CDR1 MNHEY, CDR2 SVGAGI. Trimming removed 6 bases from V and 5 bases from J, with 14 bases in between. The CDR3 consists of 13 residues. The CDR3 DNA follows: TGTGCCAGCAGGGGGACAAGGTTCGACGAGCAGTACTTC. It specifies CASRGTRFDEQYF.

The gene calls are TRBV19 and TRBJ2-3; 12 positions match TRBD2. Germline V gene sequence: CDR1 LNHDA, CDR2 SQIVND (reference sequence). The CDR3 consists of 15 residues. V lost 6 bases to trimming and J lost 3 bases; unmatched junction nucleotides: 4. CDR3 in amino acids: CASSKTSGRTDTQYF. The CDR3 nucleotides read TGTGCCAGTAGCAAGACTAGCGGGAGAACAGATACGCAGTATTTT.

The chain uses TRBV6-5 and TRBJ2-7; D might be TRBD1 (7 bases). This CDR3 is 15 amino acids long. Trimming removed 7 bases at V and 4 bases at J, with 20 bases between. CDR1 MNHEY and CDR2 SVGAGI come from the germline V gene. The CDR3 loop reads CASTEEGAKFYEQYF. The CDR3 DNA sequence: TGTGCCAGCACCGAGGAGGGGGCGAAATTTTACGAGCAGTACTTC.

The chain joins TRBV19 to TRBJ1-1; 12 nucleotides match TRBD1. Germline CDR1 reads LNHDA; CDR2 reads SQIVND (reference sequence). The V segment lost 7 bases and the J segment 7 bases; nucleotides outside the gene matches: 10. The CDR3 contains 15 residues. CDR3 region: CASTRDRGQHGEAFF. In DNA, the CDR3 is TGTGCCAGTACCAGGGACAGGGGGCAACATGGTGAAGCTTTCTTT.

V gene TRBV5-1 combines with J gene TRBJ2-5; TRBD1 matches 8 bases. The CDR3 length is 15 residues. V lost 2 bases, J lost 4 bases, and 7 bases stayed unmatched. CDR1 and CDR2 (germline): SGHRS, YFSETQ. The CDR3, as DNA: TGCGCCAGCAGCTTATCCAGGGGGCCTCGAGAGACCCAGTACTTC. Amino acids: CASSLSRGPRETQYF.

V is TRBV11-2 and J is TRBJ2-7, with TRBD1 as a possible D gene (6 bases). The V gene's germline CDR1 is SGHAT and CDR2 FQNNGV. The CDR3 runs to 15 residues. Trimming removed 5 bases from V and 1 base from J, with 15 bases in between. The CDR3 is CASSPPDSGSYEQYF. In DNA, the CDR3 is TGTGCCAGCAGCCCCCCGGACAGCGGATCCTACGAGCAGTACTTC.

J is TRBJ1-5 and V is TRBV6-5; 9 bases map to TRBD1. The junction had 10 bases not matched to a gene; V was cut back by 6 bases and J by 7 bases. The CDR3 sequence is 15 residues long. In germline, CDR1 is MNHEY, CDR2 SVGAGI. This CDR3 is CASSQDRGGGQPQHF. Here the CDR3 DNA reads TGTGCCAGCAGCCAGGACAGGGGAGGGGGCCAGCCCCAGCATTTT.

The gene calls are TRBV21-1 and TRBJ2-5; TRBD2, as called in the table, went unchecked against the DNA. TRBV21-1 corresponds to a pseudogene. The CDR3 is 19 residues long. The DNA of the CDR3 is TGTGCCAGCAGCAATACGGGCCGGGGAGGGCGCCGCGTGGGAGAGACCCAGTACTTC. Its protein is CASSNTGRGGRRVGETQYF.

V is TRBV4-2 and J is TRBJ2-7, with 7 bases matching TRBD2. J gave up 6 bases and V 0 bases, and 17 bases lay outside the gene matches. The CDR3 contains 18 residues. CDR1 LGHNA and CDR2 YNFKEQ come from the germline V gene. The CDR3 DNA reads as TGTGCCAGCAGCCAAGATAACAGAGGGAGACTAGCACAATCCGAGCAGTACTTC. Translation gives CASSQDNRGRLAQSEQYF.

With respect to this clone: Other nucleotide sequences in the sample specify the same CDR3. The rearrangement uses TRBV24-1 and TRBJ2-1; D may be TRBD2 (5 bases). Trimming took 4 bases from V and 5 from J, leaving 17 bases between them. Germline V gene lookup returns CDR1 KGHDR and CDR2 SFDVKD. This CDR3 has 16 residues. For the CDR3, the DNA is TGTGCCACCAGTGACCTAGGGAGTGGCCGGAACAATGAGCAGTTCTTC. As protein: CATSDLGSGRNNEQFF.

This sequence joins TRBV28 and TRBJ1-4; the match to TRBD1 covers 7 bases. Germline assignment: CDR1 MDHEN and CDR2 SYDVKM. V trimming: 6 bases; J trimming: 0 bases; junction bases outside the gene matches: 7. There are 16 residues in the CDR3. CDR3 loop: CASSPIGGATNEKLFF. The CDR3 DNA sequence: TGTGCCAGCAGCCCTATAGGGGGCGCAACTAATGAAAAACTGTTTTTT. Supplemented by reference TRBV28 and TRBJ1-4, the full variable domain reads DVKVTQSSRYLVKRTGEKVFLECVQDMDHENMFWYRQDPGLGLRLIYFSYDVKMKEKGDIPEGYSVSREKKERFSLILESASTNQTSMYLCASSPIGGATNEKLFFGSGTQLSVL.

Only a few counts were recorded for this clone. The J gene is TRBJ1-5, the V gene TRBV19; maybe TRBD1 (6 bases). The length of the CDR3 is 14 residues. Trimming removed 3 bases at V and 5 bases at J, with 11 bases between. Germline values: CDR1 LNHDA, CDR2 SQIVND (reference sequence). CDR3 sequence: CASSIGAGDQPQHF. As DNA, the CDR3 is TGTGCCAGTAGTATTGGGGCAGGGGATCAGCCCCAGCATTTT.

The chain joins TRBV5-1 to TRBJ1-2; 8 positions agree with TRBD1. CDR1 is SGHRS and CDR2 is YFSETQ in the germline V gene. The CDR3 contains 16 residues. Germline trimming cut 0 bases from V and 2 bases from J; bases unmatched to any gene: 6. The CDR3 here is CASSLAGTGDNYGYTF. CDR3 bases: TGCGCCAGCAGCTTGGCCGGGACAGGAGACAACTATGGCTACACCTTC.

The rearrangement uses TRBV6-1 and TRBJ2-6, with TRBD2 as a possible D gene (5 bases). CDR1 is MNHNS and CDR2 is SASEGT in the germline V gene. With 0 bases removed from V and 2 bases from J, the gap between germline ends came to 5 bases. The CDR3 runs 15 residues. CDR3 sequence reads: CASSEAAAGANVLTF. As DNA, the CDR3 is TGTGCCAGCAGTGAAGCAGCGGCTGGGGCCAACGTCCTGACTTTC.

The CDR3 DNA is TGTGCCAGCAGCCCCGGTGGGTCGGGAGCTCGCGGGGAGCTGTTTTTT. It yields the protein CASSPGGSGARGELFF. J is TRBJ2-2 and V is TRBV5-5; weak D call: TRBD2 (6 bases). Per the germline V gene, CDR1 is SGHKS and CDR2 is YYEKEE (reference sequence). V was clipped by 4 bases and J by 7 bases, with 20 bases between them. The CDR3 is 16 amino acids. Drawing the rest from reference TRBV5-5 and TRBJ2-2, the complete variable domain is DAGVTQSPTHLIKTRGQQVTLRCSPISGHKSVSWYQQVLGQGPQFIFQYYEKEERGRGNFPDRFSARQFPNYSSELNVNALLLGDSALYLCASSPGGSGARGELFFGEGSRLTVL.

Comment on this clone: Within the sample, other DNA sequences also encode this same CDR3. This chain uses TRBV27 with TRBJ2-7; 9 bases are shared with TRBD2. This CDR3 region has 15 residues. V trimming: 3 bases; J trimming: 3 bases; junction bases outside the gene matches: 6. Germline V gives CDR1 MNHEY, CDR2 SMNVEV (reference sequence). The CDR3 spells CASSLRLAGIYEQYF. The CDR3 DNA reads as TGTGCCAGCAGTTTGAGGCTAGCGGGGATCTACGAGCAGTACTTC.

This clone was observed a handful of times. The V and J genes are TRBV11-1 and TRBJ1-4; D not resolved. Germline assignment: CDR1 SGHAT and CDR2 FQDESV (reference sequence). The ends were cut back, 6 bases at V and 5 bases at J, with 16 bases in the middle. This CDR3 is 15 amino acids long. This CDR3 reads CASSRKGGRNEKLFF. CDR3 DNA: TGTGCCAGCAGTCGTAAGGGAGGTCGGAATGAAAAACTGTTTTTT.

The chain recombines TRBV18 with TRBJ1-1, with unresolved D. With 4 bases removed from V and 5 bases from J, the gap between germline ends came to 11 bases. Germline loops: CDR1 KGHSH, CDR2 LQKENI. The CDR3 covers 13 residues. The CDR3 here is CASSLDSPTEAFF. The CDR3, as DNA: TGTGCCAGCTCACTGGACTCACCGACTGAAGCTTTCTTT. Full variable domain (outside the CDR3, taken from reference TRBV18 and TRBJ1-1): NAGVMQNPRHLVRRRGQEARLRCSPMKGHSHVYWYRQLPEEGLKFMVYLQKENIIDESGMPKERFSAEFPKEGPSILRIQQVVRGDSAAYFCASSLDSPTEAFFGQGTRLTVV.